Given below is one TCR beta chain in context. Antigen: not known. CDR1 and CDR2 (germline): SEHNR, FQNEAQ (reference sequence). The junction had 12 bases not matched to a gene; V was cut back by 4 bases and J by 7 bases. CDR3 length: 16 residues. Library preparation (for TCRbeta) was performed with unique molecular identifiers. Using its own MiXCR run on the PCR reads, TCRdb lists one record per CDR3 protein. The sample contains 500,000 to 750,000 distinct CDR3 sequences, 27% of which appear only once. This entry belongs to a study of T-cell reconstitution after alpha-beta-depleted transplantation in children. Overall study results and limits: It was newly produced T cells that mostly accounted for T-cell counts and diversity one year after transplant. Where some patients showed high TCRbeta diversity at day 60, it came from recipient T cells and thymic progenitors that had survived. As was reported, about two months after transplant, alpha-beta T cells came from several hundred expanded graft clones.

V and J are TRBV7-9 and TRBJ2-1; TRBD2 matches at 8 bases. This specimen consisted of PBMCs, obtained before TCRalphabeta/CD19-depleted stem cell transplant. This receptor was identified in a boy less than two years old with Wiskott-Aldrich syndrome, due to receive a stem cell transplant. The CDR3 DNA reads as TGTGCCAGCAGCTACTCGAGCGGGAGTCGAGGTAATGAGCAGTTCTTC. Protein: CASSYSSGSRGNEQFF.